Presented here are 12 T cell receptor beta chains from one specimen sequenced in a study of T-cell memory formation after mild COVID-19. TCRdb re-derived calls from the 5' RACE reads in MiXCR, one entry per CDR3 protein. The sample lists roughly 400,000 distinct CDR3 sequences, 16% occurring once. What was sequenced was PBMCs or a T cell subset sorted from them (not recorded which). These receptors all come from a young man who had mild COVID-19 (a few samples of this study predate the infection). Cell type and time point are not known.

The chain recombines TRBV28 with TRBJ2-2; TRBD2 is a possible D gene (6 bases). Trimming shortened V by 2 bases and J by 4 bases, and 11 bases separated the two germline ends. Germline CDR1 reads MDHEN; CDR2 reads SYDVKM. The CDR3 has 15 amino acids. The chain's CDR3 is CASSLLEGSTGELFF. CDR3 nucleotides: TGTGCCAGCAGTTTACTGGAGGGGAGCACCGGGGAGCTGTTTTTT.

The chain has TRBV10-2 and TRBJ2-1, with TRBD2 as a possible D gene (6 bases). V gave up 6 bases and J gave up 5 bases, with 14 bases separating them. The CDR3 length is 14 residues. Germline V lookup: CDR1 WSHSY, CDR2 SAAADI. CDR3 residues: CASSPPGGNNEQFF. In DNA, the CDR3 is TGCGCCAGCAGCCCCCCTGGGGGGAACAATGAGCAGTTCTTC.

This clonotype was observed a few times. The chain couples TRBV6-1 to TRBJ1-3; the D is unclear. CDR3 length: 16 residues. The germline gives CDR1 MNHNS, CDR2 SASEGT. V was pared by 1 base and J by 2 bases, with 12 bases between. CDR3 sequence reads: CASSEGHLGTGNTIYF. The DNA of the CDR3 is TGTGCCAGCAGTGAAGGGCATCTCGGGACTGGAAACACCATATATTTT.

The J gene is TRBJ1-6, the V gene TRBV5-1, with 11 bases that match TRBD1. CDR3 length equals 15 residues. With V trimmed by 4 bases and J by 10 bases, 7 bases remained unmatched. Germline V gene lookup returns CDR1 SGHRS and CDR2 YFSETQ. For the CDR3, the DNA is TGCGCCAGCAGCACCCGGGACAGGGGGAACTCACCCCTCCACTTT. Encoded protein: CASSTRDRGNSPLHF. Variable domain in full (rest from reference TRBV5-1 and TRBJ1-6): KAGVTQTPRYLIKTRGQQVTLSCSPISGHRSVSWYQQTPGQGLQFLFEYFSETQRNKGNFPGRFSGRQFSNSRSEMNVSTLELGDSALYLCASSTRDRGNSPLHFGNGTRLTVT.

This clonotype has a handful of counts. A much larger clone differs from this one at a single base, so this may be a read error. V usage is TRBV7-9 and J usage is TRBJ1-2; 7 nucleotides match TRBD1. Germline V CDR1 and CDR2: SEHNR, FQNEAQ (reference sequence). The CDR3 runs 13 residues. Trimming cost V 5 bases and J 2 bases; bases outside gene matches: 2. CDR3 loop: CASSRGQNYGYTF. In DNA form, the CDR3 reads TGTGCCAGCAGCCGGGGACAGAACTATGGCTACACCTTC.

The V and J genes are TRBV28 and TRBJ1-2, with D possibly being TRBD1 (6 bases). V was trimmed by 11 bases and J by 7 bases, leaving 14 bases between them. The CDR3 extends over 11 amino acids. CDR1 is MDHEN and CDR2 is SYDVKM in the germline V gene. The CDR3 DNA is TGTGCCGTCAGGGGTGGGTTTGGCTACACCTTC. Translating it yields CAVRGGFGYTF.

The chain carries TRBV9 and TRBJ2-1; no clear D gene. The CDR3 is 14 amino acids. Trimming shortened V by 5 bases and J by 3 bases, and 12 bases separated the two germline ends. Germline V lookup: CDR1 SGDLS, CDR2 YYNGEE. For the CDR3, the DNA is TGTGCCAGCAGTCCTACGCCGAACTACAATGAGCAGTTCTTC. This codes for CASSPTPNYNEQFF.

J is TRBJ2-2 and V is TRBV7-8; 7 bases match TRBD2. The germline CDR1 and CDR2 sequences are SGHVS and FQNEAQ. With 7 bases clipped from V and 6 bases from J, the junction kept 11 bases outside the gene matches. The CDR3 length is 15 residues. The CDR3 DNA sequence: TGTGCCAGCAAACGACGGGGGGAACGATCCGGGGAGCTGTTTTTT. Translation gives CASKRRGERSGELFF.

This clonotype was counted only a few times. CDR3 region: CASRRENTEAFF. The CDR3 DNA reads as TGCGCCAGCAGAAGGGAGAACACTGAAGCTTTCTTT. The chain is built from TRBV5-1 and TRBJ1-1, with no clear D. Trimming removed 5 bases from V and 1 base from J, with 6 bases in between. Germline V gene sequence: CDR1 SGHRS, CDR2 YFSETQ. The CDR3 length is 12 residues.

This clonotype has only a few counts. The chain recombines TRBV7-6 with TRBJ1-2; maybe TRBD1 (5 bases). In germline, CDR1 is SGHVS, CDR2 FNYEAQ. V dropped 5 bases and J dropped 7 bases, with 14 bases sitting between them. This CDR3 has 13 amino acids. DNA for the CDR3: TGTGCCAGCAGCGCCACAGGTTTCGCTGGCTACACCTTC. Protein sequence: CASSATGFAGYTF.

V is TRBV4-1 and J is TRBJ2-1, with 8 bases lining up with TRBD2. This CDR3 comprises 17 residues. Germline CDR1 is MGHRA and CDR2 is YSYEKL. The junction had 11 bases not matched to a gene; V was cut back by 3 bases and J by 4 bases. The CDR3 here is CASSHGPSGGAYNEQFF. CDR3 nucleotides: TGCGCCAGCAGCCACGGCCCCAGCGGGGGAGCTTACAATGAGCAGTTCTTC.

This clonotype was detected many times. This rearrangement joins TRBV29-1 to TRBJ2-3, with TRBD1 matching over 11 bases. The length of the CDR3 is 14 residues. CDR1 is SQVTM and CDR2 is ANQGSEA in the germline V gene. With V trimmed by 7 bases and J by 8 bases, 11 bases remained unmatched. The CDR3 DNA is TGCAGCGCCTTTGGGACAGGGGGAAGCGGTACGCAGTATTTT. Amino acid sequence: CSAFGTGGSGTQYF.